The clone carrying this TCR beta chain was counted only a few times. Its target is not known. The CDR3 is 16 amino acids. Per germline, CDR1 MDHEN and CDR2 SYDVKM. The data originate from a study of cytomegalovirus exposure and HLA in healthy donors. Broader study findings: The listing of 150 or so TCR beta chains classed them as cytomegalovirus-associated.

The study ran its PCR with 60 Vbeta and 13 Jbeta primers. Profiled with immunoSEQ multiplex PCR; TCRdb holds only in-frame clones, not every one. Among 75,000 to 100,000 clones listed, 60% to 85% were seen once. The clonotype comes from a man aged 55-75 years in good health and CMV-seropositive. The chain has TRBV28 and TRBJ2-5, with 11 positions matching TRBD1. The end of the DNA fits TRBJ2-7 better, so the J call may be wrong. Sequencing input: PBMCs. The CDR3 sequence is CASSPPPGTGGYEQYF. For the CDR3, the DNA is TGTGCCAGCAGTCCTCCACCCGGGACAGGGGGGTACGAGCAGTACTTC.